This TCR beta chain was retrieved from a study of shared clonotypes between healthy human individuals. Sequencing used immunoSEQ multiplex PCR; TCRdb keeps in-frame clones, though not all of them. The sample has 2 million to 2.5 million clones, about 92% seen once. Terminally differentiated effector memory CD45RA+ cells were left out of the naive CD8 fraction, which was CD45RO-negative and positively selected for CCR7. All of the donors resided in Nashville, Tennessee, and each was a Caucasian adult. Regarding this clone: The antigen is undetermined.

General study results and limits: Sampling covered blood only; tissue repertoires likely differ.

This CDR3 has 19 amino acids. V shed 1 base and J 5 bases; nucleotides not matched to a gene: 20. Sequencing was done on a sample of naive CD8+ T cells from PBMCs. V is TRBV5-3 and J is TRBJ1-2; TRBD1 matches 7 bases. TRBV5-3 is identified as an open reading frame with a role that is uncertain. This receptor was obtained from a young man in good health. Some clones in this sample may be carry-over from other donors' samples. CDR3 nucleotide sequence: TGTGCCAGAAGCTTGTCGGGCCCCCCGAACAGGGGACTGAGGTATGGCTACACCTTC. Translating gives CARSLSGPPNRGLRYGYTF.